This T cell receptor (beta chain) was sequenced in a study of blood T cell repertoires in COVID-19. Overall study context: The United States, Italy and Spain were the sources of the acute and convalescent COVID-19 samples. The cDNA or gDNA used as material had been derived from T cells, B-cell-depleted T cells, or PBMCs.

The V end lost 6 bases, the J end lost 3 bases, and 8 bases lay between the germline ends. The CDR3 runs 12 residues. In germline, CDR1 is ENHRY, CDR2 SYGVKD. As handled by the study authors: It was from reference gene primer amplification that nucleated cell counts were estimated. TCRdb's table, derived via immunoSEQ multiplex PCR, lists solely in-frame clones and lacks some. That table is the source of V, J and clone size, and D and trimming were worked out from the DNA. The table has about 30,000 clones, approximately 71% seen once. The source of this sequence is a human donor in a cohort sampled during active COVID-19. Sequences were obtained from peripheral blood. The chain carries TRBV10-3 and TRBJ1-1; no clear D. The CDR3 spells CAIRVGDTEAFF. The DNA of the CDR3 is TGTGCCATCAGGGTCGGGGACACTGAAGCTTTCTTT.